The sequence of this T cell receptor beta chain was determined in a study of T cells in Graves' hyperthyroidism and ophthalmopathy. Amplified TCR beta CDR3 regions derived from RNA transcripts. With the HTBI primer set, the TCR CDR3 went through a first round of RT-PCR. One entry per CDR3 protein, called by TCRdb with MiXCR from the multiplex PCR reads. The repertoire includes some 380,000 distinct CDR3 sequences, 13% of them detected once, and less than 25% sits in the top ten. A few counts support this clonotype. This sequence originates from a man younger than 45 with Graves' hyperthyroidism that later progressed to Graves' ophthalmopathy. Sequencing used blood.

The CDR3 sequence is CASSPSGGWRDYGYTF. As DNA, the CDR3 is TGTGCCAGCAGCCCAAGTGGGGGTTGGAGAGACTATGGCTACACCTTC. The chain uses TRBV7-9 and TRBJ1-2, with D possibly TRBD1 on 5 matching bases. The CDR3 length is 16 residues. V was clipped by 5 bases and J by 3 bases, with 19 bases between them. Germline CDR1 SEHNR, CDR2 FQNEAQ (reference sequence).